A selection of T cell receptor beta chains follows, all from one sample in a study of blood T cells in healthy people across ages. One entry per CDR3 protein, called by TCRdb with MiXCR from the 5' RACE reads. The table has hundreds of thousands of distinct CDR3 sequences, approximately 48% seen once. Sequencing was done on a sample of blood. These receptor sequences come from a man aged 60-69 years in good health. The CDR3 runs from the conserved cysteine through the conserved F or W.

v_call cdr3_aa
TRBV10-1 CASSEVVSSYNEQFF
TRBV6-5 CASSYSGLAEQYF
TRBV4-3 CASSQDWDRSSYEQYF
TRBV2 CASRQPIDTQYF
TRBV30 CAWSYGYNEQFF
TRBV7-2 CASSLLAGGYNEQLF
TRBV6-6 CATRDGKNIQYF
TRBV7-8 CASSSGWYQGQGLNTGELFF
TRBV19 CASSIITSGEQFF
TRBV5-1 CASSPDPGRGIHEQYF
TRBV4-3 CASSQDWDRGEKNIQYF
TRBV7-9 CASSDVSRAKNIQYF
TRBV7-9 CASSPRGDNQPQHF
TRBV6-5 CASSPQFDRNNEQFF
TRBV7-2 CASSLTPGQGTSPGYTF
TRBV6-2/TRBV6-3 CASSSPGLQRWGVSYEQYF
TRBV5-1 CASSLTVLAGYNEQFF
TRBV20-1 CSARGGRTLLTDTQYF
TRBV30 CAWSGDSRTTYEQYF
TRBV29-1 CSVETRLNQETQYF
TRBV9 CASSVLPPGQLNEKLFF
TRBV11-2 CASSSGQPGTSSYNSPLHF
TRBV7-2 CASSSTNQETQYF
TRBV2 CASSLENEQFF
TRBV7-9 CASSSGQATNYGYTF
TRBV5-1 CASSGDRYSYEQYF
TRBV24-1 CATSDSGVGSYEQYF
TRBV7-3 CASSWGLPTDTQYF
TRBV4-1 CASSQDGGGALDTQYF
TRBV9 CASSAGQGEYNEQYF
TRBV12-3/TRBV12-4 CASSPTLGGGGASTDTQYF
TRBV6-2/TRBV6-3 CATISGDRTYNEQFF
TRBV3-1 CASSFSGSQETQYF
TRBV25-1 CASSEVWPGGYTF
TRBV4-3 CASSQTQGLAYTF
TRBV11-2 CASSLGPSPYNEQFF